The clone carrying this T cell receptor beta chain has at least ten counts. This sample was taken from a study of T cells in Graves' hyperthyroidism and ophthalmopathy. There are 15 residues in the CDR3. Germline V gene sequence: CDR1 DFQATT, CDR2 SNEGSKA (reference sequence). Trimming cost V 0 bases and J 6 bases; bases outside gene matches: 3. In patients aged 18 to 65, hyperthyroidism was newly diagnosed, with duration under 2 months. PBMCs came from around 10 ml fresh peripheral blood. Template material for amplifying TCR beta CDR3 regions consisted of RNA transcripts. The HTBI set primed first-round TCR CDR3 RT-PCR. TCRdb used MiXCR to reprocess the multiplex PCR reads, holding one entry per CDR3 protein. The sample comprises 350,000 or so distinct CDR3 sequences, roughly a sixth of which are singletons, and more than 30% rests with the top ten.

The clonotype was recovered from a woman aged 30 to 39 with Graves' hyperthyroidism that later progressed to Graves' ophthalmopathy. The chain has TRBV20-1 and TRBJ1-6, with 9 positions matching TRBD1. Sequences were obtained from blood. This CDR3 reads CSARDLGQGNSPLHF. CDR3 bases: TGCAGTGCTAGAGATCTGGGACAGGGTAATTCACCCCTCCACTTT.